This TCR beta chain is drawn from a study of blood T cell repertoires in COVID-19. About the study: Researchers got acute and convalescent COVID-19 samples from the United States, Italy and Spain. PBMCs, B-cell-depleted T cells, or T cells were the source of the cDNA or gDNA that made up the material.

Profiled with immunoSEQ multiplex PCR; TCRdb holds only in-frame clones, not every one. The data show 300,000 to 500,000 clones, 88% seen once. The germline V gene encodes CDR1 SEHNR and CDR2 FQNEAQ (reference sequence). Trimming stripped 5 bases from V and 1 base from J, with 23 bases between. CDR3 length: 18 amino acids. All enrollees were about 18 to 95 years old and from about two dozen US areas. Participant-given clinical history determined each cohort assignment. This clone was counted once. This chain connects TRBV7-9 to TRBJ1-1, with D possibly matching TRBD1 (5 bases). Sequencing was done on a sample of PBMCs or T cells enriched from blood (not recorded which). This clonotype originated in a woman in her 30s with acute COVID-19. The CDR3: CASSPRGGTSVGNTEAFF. CDR3 bases: TGTGCCAGCAGCCCCCGGGGGGGGACCTCAGTCGGGAACACTGAAGCTTTCTTT.